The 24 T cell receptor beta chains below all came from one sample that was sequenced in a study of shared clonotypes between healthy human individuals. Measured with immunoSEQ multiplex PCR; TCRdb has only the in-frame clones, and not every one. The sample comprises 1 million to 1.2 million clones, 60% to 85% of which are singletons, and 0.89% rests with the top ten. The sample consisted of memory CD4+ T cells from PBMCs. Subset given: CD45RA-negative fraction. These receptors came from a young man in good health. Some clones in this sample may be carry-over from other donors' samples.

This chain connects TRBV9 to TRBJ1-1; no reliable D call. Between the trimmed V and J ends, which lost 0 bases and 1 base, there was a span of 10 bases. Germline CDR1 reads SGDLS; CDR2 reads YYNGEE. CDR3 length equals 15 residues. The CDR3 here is CASSVGGSQNTEAFF. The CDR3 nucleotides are TGTGCCAGCAGCGTAGGAGGCAGCCAGAACACTGAAGCTTTCTTT.

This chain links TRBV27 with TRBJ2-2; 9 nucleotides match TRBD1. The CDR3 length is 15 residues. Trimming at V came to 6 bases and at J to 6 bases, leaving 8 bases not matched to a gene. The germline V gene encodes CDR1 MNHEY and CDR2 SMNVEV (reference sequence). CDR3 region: CASRWGQGAAGELFF. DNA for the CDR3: TGTGCCAGCAGGTGGGGACAGGGTGCCGCCGGGGAGCTGTTTTTT.

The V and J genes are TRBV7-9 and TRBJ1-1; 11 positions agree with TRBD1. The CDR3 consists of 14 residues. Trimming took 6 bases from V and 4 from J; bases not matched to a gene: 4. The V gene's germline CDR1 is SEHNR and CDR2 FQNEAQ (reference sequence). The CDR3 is CASRWTGGGTEAFF. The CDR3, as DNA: TGTGCCAGCAGGTGGACAGGGGGCGGCACTGAAGCTTTCTTT.

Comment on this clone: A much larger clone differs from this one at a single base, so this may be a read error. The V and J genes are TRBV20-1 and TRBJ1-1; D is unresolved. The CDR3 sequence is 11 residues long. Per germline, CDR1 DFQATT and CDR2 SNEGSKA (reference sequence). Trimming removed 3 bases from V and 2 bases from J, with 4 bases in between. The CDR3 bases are TGCAGTGCTAGTAATAACACTGAAGCTTTCTTT. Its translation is CSASNNTEAFF.

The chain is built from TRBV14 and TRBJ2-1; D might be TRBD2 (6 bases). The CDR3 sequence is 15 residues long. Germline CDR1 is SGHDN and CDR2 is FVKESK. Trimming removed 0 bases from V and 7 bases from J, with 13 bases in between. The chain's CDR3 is CASSQEGGWGNEQFF. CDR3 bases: TGTGCCAGCAGCCAAGAGGGGGGATGGGGGAATGAGCAGTTCTTC.

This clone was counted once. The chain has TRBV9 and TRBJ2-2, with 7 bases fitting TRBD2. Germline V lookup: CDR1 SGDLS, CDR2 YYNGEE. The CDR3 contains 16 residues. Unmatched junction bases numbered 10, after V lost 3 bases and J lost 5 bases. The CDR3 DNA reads TGTGCCAGCAGCGCGAGCGGGAACGGGAATACCGGGGAGCTGTTTTTT. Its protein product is CASSASGNGNTGELFF.

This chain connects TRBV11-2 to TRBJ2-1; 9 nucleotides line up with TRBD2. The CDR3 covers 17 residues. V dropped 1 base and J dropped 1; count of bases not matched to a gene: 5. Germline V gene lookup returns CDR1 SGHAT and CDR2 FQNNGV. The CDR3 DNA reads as TGTGCCAGCAGCTTAGCAATAGCGGGAGCGTCCTACAATGAGCAGTTCTTC. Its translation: CASSLAIAGASYNEQFF.

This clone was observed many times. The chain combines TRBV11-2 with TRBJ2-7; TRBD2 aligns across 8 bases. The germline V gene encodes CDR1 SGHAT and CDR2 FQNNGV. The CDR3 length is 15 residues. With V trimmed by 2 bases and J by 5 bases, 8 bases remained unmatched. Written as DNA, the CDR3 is TGTGCCAGCAGCTTATGGTCCGGGGGGGACGACGAGCAGTACTTC. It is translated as CASSLWSGGDDEQYF.

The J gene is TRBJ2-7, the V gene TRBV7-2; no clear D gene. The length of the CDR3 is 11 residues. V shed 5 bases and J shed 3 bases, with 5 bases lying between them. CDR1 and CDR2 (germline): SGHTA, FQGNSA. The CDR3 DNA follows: TGTGCCAGCAGCATCCGCTACGAGCAGTACTTC. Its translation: CASSIRYEQYF.

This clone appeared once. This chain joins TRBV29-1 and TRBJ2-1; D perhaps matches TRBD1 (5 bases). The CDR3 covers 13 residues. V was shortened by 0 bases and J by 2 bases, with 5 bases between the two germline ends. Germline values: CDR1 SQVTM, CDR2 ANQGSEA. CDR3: CSVEETAYNEQFF. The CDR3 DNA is TGCAGCGTTGAAGAGACAGCCTACAATGAGCAGTTCTTC.

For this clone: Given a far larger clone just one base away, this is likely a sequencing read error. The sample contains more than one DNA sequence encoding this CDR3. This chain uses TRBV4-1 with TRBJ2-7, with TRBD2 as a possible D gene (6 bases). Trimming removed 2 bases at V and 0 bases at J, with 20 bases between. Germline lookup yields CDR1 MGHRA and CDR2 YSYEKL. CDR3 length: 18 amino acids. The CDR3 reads CASSQILGGGSSSYEQYF. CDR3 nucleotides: TGCGCCAGCAGCCAAATCTTGGGGGGAGGCTCGAGCTCCTACGAGCAGTACTTC.

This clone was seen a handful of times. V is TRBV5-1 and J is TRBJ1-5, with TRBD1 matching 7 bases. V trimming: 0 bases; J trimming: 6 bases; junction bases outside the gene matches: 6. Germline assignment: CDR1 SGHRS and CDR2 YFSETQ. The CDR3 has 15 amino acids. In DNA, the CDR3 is TGCGCCAGCAGCTTGGACGGGGACAGTAGTCAGCCCCAGCATTTT. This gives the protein CASSLDGDSSQPQHF.

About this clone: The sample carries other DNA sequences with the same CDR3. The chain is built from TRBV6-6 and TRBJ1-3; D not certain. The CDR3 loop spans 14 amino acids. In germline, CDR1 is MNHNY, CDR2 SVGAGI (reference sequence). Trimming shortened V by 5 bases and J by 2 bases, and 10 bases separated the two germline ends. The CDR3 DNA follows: TGTGCCAGCAGTCCGGGTAGGGCTGGAAACACCATATATTTT. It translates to CASSPGRAGNTIYF.

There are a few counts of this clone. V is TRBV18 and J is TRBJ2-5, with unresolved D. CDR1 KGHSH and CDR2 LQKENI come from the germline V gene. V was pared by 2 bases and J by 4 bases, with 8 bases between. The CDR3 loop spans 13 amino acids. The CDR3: CASSPGVVETQYF. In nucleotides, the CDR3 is TGTGCCAGCTCACCAGGCGTTGTAGAGACCCAGTACTTC.

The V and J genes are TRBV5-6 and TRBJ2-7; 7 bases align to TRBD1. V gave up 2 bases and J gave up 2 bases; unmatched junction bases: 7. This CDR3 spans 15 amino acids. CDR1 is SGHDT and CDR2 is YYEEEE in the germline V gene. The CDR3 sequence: CASSFPGTVAYEQYF. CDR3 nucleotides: TGTGCCAGCAGCTTCCCCGGGACAGTAGCCTACGAGCAGTACTTC. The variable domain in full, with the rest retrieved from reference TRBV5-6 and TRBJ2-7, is DAGVTQSPTHLIKTRGQQVTLRCSPKSGHDTVSWYQQALGQGPQFIFQYYEEEERQRGNFPDRFSGHQFPNYSSELNVNALLLGDSALYLCASSFPGTVAYEQYFGPGTRLTVT.

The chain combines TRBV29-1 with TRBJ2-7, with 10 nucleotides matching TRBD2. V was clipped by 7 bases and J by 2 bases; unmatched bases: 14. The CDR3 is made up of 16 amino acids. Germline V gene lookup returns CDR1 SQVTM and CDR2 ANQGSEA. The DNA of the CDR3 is TGCAGCGCTCGAGGACCAGCGGGAGGGTCCGCCTACGAGCAGTACTTC. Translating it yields CSARGPAGGSAYEQYF.

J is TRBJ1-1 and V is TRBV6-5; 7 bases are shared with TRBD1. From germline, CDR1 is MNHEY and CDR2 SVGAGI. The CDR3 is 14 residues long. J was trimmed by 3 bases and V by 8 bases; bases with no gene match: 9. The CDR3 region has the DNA TGTGCCAGCGGAGGAACAGGGGCGTACACTGAAGCTTTCTTT. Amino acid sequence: CASGGTGAYTEAFF.

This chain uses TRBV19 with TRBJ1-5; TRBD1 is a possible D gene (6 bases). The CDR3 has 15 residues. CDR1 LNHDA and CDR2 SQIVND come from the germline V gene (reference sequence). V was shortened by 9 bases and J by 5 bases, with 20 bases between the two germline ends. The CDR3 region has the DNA TGTGCCAGCTCGGGTTGGACAGAAATTTATCAGCCCCAGCATTTT. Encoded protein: CASSGWTEIYQPQHF.

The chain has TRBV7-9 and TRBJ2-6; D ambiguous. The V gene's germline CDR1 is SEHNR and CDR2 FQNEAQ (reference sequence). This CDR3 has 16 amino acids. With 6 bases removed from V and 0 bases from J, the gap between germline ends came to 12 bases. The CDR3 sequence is CASRPTVSSGANVLTF. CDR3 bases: TGTGCCAGCAGACCCACAGTGAGCTCTGGGGCCAACGTCCTGACTTTC.

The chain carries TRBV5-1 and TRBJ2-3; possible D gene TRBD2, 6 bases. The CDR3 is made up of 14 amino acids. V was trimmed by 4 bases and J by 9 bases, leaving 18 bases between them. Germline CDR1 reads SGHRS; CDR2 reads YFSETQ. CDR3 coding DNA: TGCGCCAGCAGCCCCGGGAGCAGCCCGGGGACGCAGTATTTT. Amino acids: CASSPGSSPGTQYF.

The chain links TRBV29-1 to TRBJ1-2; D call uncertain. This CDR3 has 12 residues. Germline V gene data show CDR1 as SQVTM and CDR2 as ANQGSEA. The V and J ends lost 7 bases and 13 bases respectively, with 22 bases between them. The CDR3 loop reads CSASGSVSPSTF. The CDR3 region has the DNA TGCAGCGCCTCCGGTAGTGTCAGCCCATCCACCTTC.

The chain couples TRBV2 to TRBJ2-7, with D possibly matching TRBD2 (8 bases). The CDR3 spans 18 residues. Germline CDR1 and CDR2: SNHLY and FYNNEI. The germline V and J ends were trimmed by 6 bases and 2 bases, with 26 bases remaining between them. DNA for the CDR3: TGTGCCAGCAGCCGGGGGGGACAGCTCATTGAAGGAACCTACGAGCAGTACTTC. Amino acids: CASSRGGQLIEGTYEQYF.

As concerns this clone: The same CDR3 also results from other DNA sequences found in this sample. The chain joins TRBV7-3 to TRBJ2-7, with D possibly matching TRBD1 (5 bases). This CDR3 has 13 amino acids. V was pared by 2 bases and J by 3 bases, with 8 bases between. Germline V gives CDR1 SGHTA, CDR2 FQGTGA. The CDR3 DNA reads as TGTGCCAGCAGCTTAGACAGAAGCTACGAGCAGTACTTC. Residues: CASSLDRSYEQYF.

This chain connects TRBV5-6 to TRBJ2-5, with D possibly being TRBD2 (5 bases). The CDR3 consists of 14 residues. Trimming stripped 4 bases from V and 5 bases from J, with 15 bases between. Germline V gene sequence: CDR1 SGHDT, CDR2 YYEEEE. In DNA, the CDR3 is TGTGCCAGCAGCACGAGGACGGGGTCCGAGACCCAGTACTTC. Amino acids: CASSTRTGSETQYF.